Described below is a single T cell receptor beta chain sequence and its context. Its antigen remains unidentified. The data belong to a study of shared clonotypes between healthy human individuals. Naive CD8 cells lacked CD45RO and underwent positive selection for CCR7, leaving out terminally differentiated effector memory CD45RA+ cells. The table came from immunoSEQ multiplex PCR; TCRdb's copy has only in-frame clones and leaves some out. The table includes hundreds of thousands of clones, 95% to 97% detected once. Study-wide results and limits: Despite large depth, rarefaction showed incomplete sorted-subset sequencing.

Germline CDR1 reads MDHEN; CDR2 reads SYDVKM. V shed 10 bases and J shed 5 bases, with 11 bases lying between them. This CDR3 is built from 11 residues. The chain employs TRBV28 and TRBJ2-5; weak D call: TRBD1 (6 bases). Sequencing was carried out using naive CD8+ T cells sorted from blood. This clonotype was sampled from a woman aged 30 to 39 in good health. The CDR3 region is CAIGTPETQYF. The CDR3 DNA sequence: TGTGCCATAGGGACACCCGAGACCCAGTACTTC.